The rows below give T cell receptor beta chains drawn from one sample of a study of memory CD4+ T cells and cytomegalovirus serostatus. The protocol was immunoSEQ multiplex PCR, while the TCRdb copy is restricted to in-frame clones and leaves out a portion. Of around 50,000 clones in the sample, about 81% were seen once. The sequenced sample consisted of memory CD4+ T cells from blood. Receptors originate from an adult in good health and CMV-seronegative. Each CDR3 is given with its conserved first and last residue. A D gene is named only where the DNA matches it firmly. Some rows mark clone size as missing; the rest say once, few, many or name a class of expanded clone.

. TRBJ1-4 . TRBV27 TGTGCCAGCAGTCCTAAACACCCGGGGGGAGGATTCGGGTTCGAAAAACTGTTTTTT CASSPKHPGGGFGFEKLFF
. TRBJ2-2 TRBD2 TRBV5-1 TGCGCCAGCTCCCTCGGGGGGGACACCGGGGAGCTGTTTTTT CASSLGGDTGELFF
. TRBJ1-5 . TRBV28 TGTGCCAGCAGCCCCTCTGGTAATCAGCCCCAGCATTTT CASSPSGNQPQHF
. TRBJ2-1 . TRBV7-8 TGTGCCAGCAGCTTAGGGGACCTATCCTACAATGAGCAGTTCTTC CASSLGDLSYNEQFF
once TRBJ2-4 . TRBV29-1 TGCAGCGGGACAGACCTAAACATTCAGTACTTC CSGTDLNIQYF
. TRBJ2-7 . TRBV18 TGTGCCAGCTCGTCAATCGCTAGCTCGGATGTCGAGCAGTACTTC CASSSIASSDVEQYF
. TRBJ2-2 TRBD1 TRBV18 TGTGCCAGCTCACCACAAGACAGGGGGCGGACCGGGGAGCTGTTTTTT CASSPQDRGRTGELFF
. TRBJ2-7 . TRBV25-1 TGTGCCAGCAGTCCTGCGGCTTGGAGCGAGCAGTACTTC CASSPAAWSEQYF
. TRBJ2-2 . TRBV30 TGTGCCTGGAGAGCGTACACCGGGGAGCTGTTTTTT CAWRAYTGELFF
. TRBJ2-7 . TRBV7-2 TGTGCCAGCAATAAGAGGGGGGAGAGATACGAGCAGTACTTC CASNKRGERYEQYF
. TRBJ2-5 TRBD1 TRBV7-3 TGTGCCAGCAGCTTAGCAGGGGGAAGAGAGACCCAGTACTTC CASSLAGGRETQYF
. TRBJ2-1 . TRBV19 TGTGCCAGTAAGACCTCCGACGGGAGCTCCTACAATGAGCAGTTCTTC CASKTSDGSSYNEQFF
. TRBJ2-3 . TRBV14 TGTGCCAGCAGCCAAACGACCCTGGGGATCTCCACAGATACGCAGTATTTT CASSQTTLGISTDTQYF
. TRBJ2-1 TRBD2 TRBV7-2 TGTGCCAGCAGCTTAGATGGTCTAGCGGGACGGAATGAGCAGTTCTTC CASSLDGLAGRNEQFF
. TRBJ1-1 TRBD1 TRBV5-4 TGTGCCAGCAGCTTTGACAGGGGTGGTATCACTGAAGCTTTCTTT CASSFDRGGITEAFF
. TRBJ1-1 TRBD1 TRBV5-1 TGCGCCAGCAGCTTAGGGACAGCTACTGAAGCTTTCTTT CASSLGTATEAFF
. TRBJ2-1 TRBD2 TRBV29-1 TGCAGCGTTGAAGGAGGGAGGGAGCCCTTTTCTTACAATGAGCAGTTCTTC CSVEGGREPFSYNEQFF
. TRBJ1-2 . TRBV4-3 TGCGCCAGCAGCCAAGGGGCTCTTGCAGGGAGTGGCTACACCTTC CASSQGALAGSGYTF
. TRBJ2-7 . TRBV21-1 TGTGCCAGCAGCAAAGAGGTCCTCTCCTACGAGCAGTACTTC CASSKEVLSYEQYF
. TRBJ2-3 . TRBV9 TGTGCCAGCAGCCGTCTAGGCGGAGCTAGCACAGATACGCAGTATTTT CASSRLGGASTDTQYF
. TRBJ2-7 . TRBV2 TGTGCCAGCGGAGACGGGACCTCCTACGAGCAGTACTTC CASGDGTSYEQYF
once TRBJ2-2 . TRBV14 TGTGCCAGCAGCCAAGTGTCTAGCGTTAACACCGGGGAGCTGTTTTTT CASSQVSSVNTGELFF
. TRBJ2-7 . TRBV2 TGTGCCAGCAGTGAGATGGGGTTGGGCGAGCAGTACTTC CASSEMGLGEQYF
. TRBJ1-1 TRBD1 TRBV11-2 TGTGCCAGCAGCCCGACAGGGTCGATGTCTGAAGCTTTCTTT CASSPTGSMSEAFF
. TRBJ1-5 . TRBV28 TGTGCCAGCAGGGCCAGACAGGACAATCAGCCCCAGCATTTT CASRARQDNQPQHF
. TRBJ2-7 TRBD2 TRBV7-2 TGTGCCAGCAGTTCGACTTATCGGCTAGCGGGACCACCGGGGGAGCAGTACTTC CASSSTYRLAGPPGEQYF
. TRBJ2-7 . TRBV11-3 TGTGCCAGCAGCTTAGGAGGGGGAGTCTCCTACGAGCAGTACTTC CASSLGGGVSYEQYF
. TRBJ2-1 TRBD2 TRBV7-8 TGTGCCAGCAGCGAGCGGGAGGGCCGGAATGAGCAGTTCTTC CASSEREGRNEQFF
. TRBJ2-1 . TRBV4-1 TGCGCCAGCAGCCGGGGGTTGGGTAGCTCCTACAATGAGCAGTTCTTC CASSRGLGSSYNEQFF
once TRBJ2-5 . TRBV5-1 TGCGCCAGCGGAACCGGGACAACCCAAGAGACCCAGTACTTC CASGTGTTQETQYF
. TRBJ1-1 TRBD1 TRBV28 TGTGCCAGCAGCCTGAGACAGGGAAACACTGAAGCTTTCTTT CASSLRQGNTEAFF
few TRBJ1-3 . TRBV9 TGTGCCAGCAGCGTAGACCTCGGAAACACCATATATTTT CASSVDLGNTIYF
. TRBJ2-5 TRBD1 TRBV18 TGTGCCAGCTCACCCCCCGGGACAGCCCAAGAGACCCAGTACTTC CASSPPGTAQETQYF
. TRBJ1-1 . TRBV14 TGTGCCAGCAGCCAAGCGTGGGCTATGAACACTGAAGCTTTCTTT CASSQAWAMNTEAFF
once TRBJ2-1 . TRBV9 TGTGCCAGCAGCTCCCGGTGGGCCCCGCATGAGCAGTTCTTC CASSSRWAPHEQFF
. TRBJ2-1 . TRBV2 TGTGCCAGTTTGCTTGGGCTGTACAATGAGCAGTTCTTC CASLLGLYNEQFF
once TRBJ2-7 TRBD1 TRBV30 TGTGCCTGGAGTTTGACAGGGATTTCCTACGAGCAGTACTTC CAWSLTGISYEQYF
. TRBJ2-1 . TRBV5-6 TGTGCCAGCAGCCCAGACTCCCGAGGTTACAATGAGCAGTTCTTC CASSPDSRGYNEQFF
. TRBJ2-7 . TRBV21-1 TGTGCCAGCCCGGGACGAGGGGGTTACCACGAGCAGTACTTC CASPGRGGYHEQYF
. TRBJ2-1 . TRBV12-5 TGTGCTAGTGGTTTTCGACCGGGAGTTGGCTACAATGAGCAGTTCTTC CASGFRPGVGYNEQFF
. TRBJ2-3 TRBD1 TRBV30 TGTGCCTGGAGTACAGGGGGTACAGATACGCAGTATTTT CAWSTGGTDTQYF
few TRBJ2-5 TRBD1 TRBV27 TGTGCCAGCAGCGCCGGGACAGGGGCTTTTAGGACCCAGTACTTC CASSAGTGAFRTQYF
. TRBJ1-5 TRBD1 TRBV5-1 TGCGCCAGCAGCCACGGGACAGAGGATCAGCCCCAGCATTTT CASSHGTEDQPQHF
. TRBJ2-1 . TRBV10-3 TGTGCCATCAGAGCTTCGTCAGGGGCTAATGAGCAGTTCTTC CAIRASSGANEQFF
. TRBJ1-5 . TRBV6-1 TGTGCCAGCGGAGGACCAAATCAGCCCCAGCATTTT CASGGPNQPQHF
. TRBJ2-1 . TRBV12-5 TGTGCTAGTGGTTTGGTTACATCCGGAAATGAGCAGTTCTTC CASGLVTSGNEQFF
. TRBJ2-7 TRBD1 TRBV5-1 TGCGCCAGCAGCTTAGTTTCCGGGACAGGGGTCCGGGAGCAGTACTTC CASSLVSGTGVREQYF
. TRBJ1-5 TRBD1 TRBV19 TGTGCCAGTAGTGTGACAGGGTTAAGCAATCAGCCCCAGCATTTT CASSVTGLSNQPQHF
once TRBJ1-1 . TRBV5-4 TGTGCCAGCAGCCTGGGGGGGGGCGCGGGCACTGAAGCTTTCTTT CASSLGGGAGTEAFF
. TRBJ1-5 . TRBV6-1 TGTGCCAGCAGTGGATCCACAGGGAATCAGCCCCAGCATTTT CASSGSTGNQPQHF
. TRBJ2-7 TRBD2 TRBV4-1 TGCGCCAGCAGCCAAGGACTAGCGGGCTCCTACGAGCAGTACTTC CASSQGLAGSYEQYF
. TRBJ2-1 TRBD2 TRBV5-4 TGTGCCATTTCGGGGAGCGGGAGCAGGGTGTACAATGAGCAGTTCTTC CAISGSGSRVYNEQFF
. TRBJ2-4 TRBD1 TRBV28 TGTGCCAGCAGACTAGGGTCAGGGGGCATGGCCAAAAACATTCAGTACTTC CASRLGSGGMAKNIQYF
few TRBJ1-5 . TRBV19 TGTGCCACCATGACAGGTCAGGGGCAGCCCCAGCATTTT CATMTGQGQPQHF
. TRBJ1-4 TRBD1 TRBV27 TGTGCCAGCAGATGGACAGGAGATGAAAAACTGTTTTTT CASRWTGDEKLFF
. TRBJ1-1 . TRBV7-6 TGTGCCAGCAGCTTACTCAGGGGTGAAGCTTTCTTT CASSLLRGEAFF
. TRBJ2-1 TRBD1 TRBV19 TGTGCCAGTAGTATAGATCCGGCGGGACAGGGGGCTCGGGAGCAGTTCTTC CASSIDPAGQGAREQFF
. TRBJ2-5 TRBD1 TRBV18 TGTGCCAGCTCCGGGACAGGGGTTGTTCAGACCCAGTACTTC CASSGTGVVQTQYF
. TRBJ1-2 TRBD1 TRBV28 TGTGCCAGCAGTTTTCGACAGGGACATGGCTACACCTTC CASSFRQGHGYTF
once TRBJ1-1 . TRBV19 TGTGCCAGTAGTATTTTGACGGGCCAGTATAGGGACACTGAAGCTTTCTTT CASSILTGQYRDTEAFF